One and the same sample provided the 17 T cell receptor beta chains below, sequenced in a study of cytomegalovirus exposure and HLA in healthy donors. Primers: 60 Vbeta forward and 13 Jbeta reverse. Libraries were prepared by immunoSEQ multiplex PCR; TCRdb keeps only in-frame clonotypes and omits some of them. The repertoire has some 160,000 clones, around 84% of them found once; the top ten carry 2% to 2.5%. Sample: PBMCs. These receptors originate from a boy aged 2 to 10 in good health and CMV-seronegative.

V usage is TRBV5-5 and J usage is TRBJ1-3, with 8 bases identical to TRBD1. The CDR3 length is 15 residues. Trimming removed 3 bases from V and 2 bases from J; junction bases left unmatched: 4. Germline CDR1 SGHKS, CDR2 YYEKEE (reference sequence). The CDR3 nucleotides are TGTGCCAGCAGCTGGAACAGGGGGGCTGGAAACACCATATATTTT. Protein: CASSWNRGAGNTIYF.

The gene calls are TRBV11-2 and TRBJ2-2; D gene ambiguous. The V gene's germline CDR1 is SGHAT and CDR2 FQNNGV. V was clipped by 2 bases and J by 6 bases, with 4 bases between them. The CDR3 runs to 12 residues. The chain's CDR3 is CASSLRAGELFF. The CDR3 bases are TGTGCCAGCAGCTTAAGAGCCGGGGAGCTGTTTTTT.

This clone was counted a single time. J is TRBJ1-1 and V is TRBV27; D unresolved. The CDR3 extends over 13 amino acids. The V gene lost 6 bases and the J gene lost 4 bases, with 12 bases spanning the gap. In germline, CDR1 is MNHEY, CDR2 SMNVEV (reference sequence). Written as DNA, the CDR3 is TGTGCCAGCAGCAACAGACCCGGCACTGAAGCTTTCTTT. Amino acid sequence: CASSNRPGTEAFF.

This sequence joins TRBV6-1 and TRBJ2-5, with D possibly being TRBD1 (6 bases). Germline lookup yields CDR1 MNHNS and CDR2 SASEGT. CDR3 length: 13 amino acids. Trimming stripped 8 bases from V and 5 bases from J, with 15 bases between. The CDR3 reads CASRTVRAETQYF. CDR3 nucleotide sequence: TGTGCCAGCCGGACAGTGCGGGCGGAGACCCAGTACTTC.

The gene calls are TRBV27 and TRBJ1-5; possible D gene TRBD1, 5 bases. This CDR3 has 14 residues. Trimming left V 3 bases short and J 3 bases short, with 9 bases between. The germline V gene encodes CDR1 MNHEY and CDR2 SMNVEV (reference sequence). For the CDR3, the DNA is TGTGCCAGCAGTTTTTCAGGGAACAATCAGCCCCAGCATTTT. Encoded protein: CASSFSGNNQPQHF.

V and J are TRBV15 and TRBJ2-4; TRBD1 matches at 8 bases. Germline values: CDR1 LNHNV, CDR2 YYDKDF (reference sequence). The CDR3 is made up of 17 amino acids. Losses at the gene ends were 10 bases for V and 2 bases for J; bases not matched to a gene: 16. The CDR3 DNA reads TGTGCCAGTGCTGGACAGGGAGGACCTTTGCCCAAAAACATTCAGTACTTC. It yields the protein CASAGQGGPLPKNIQYF.

The V gene is TRBV15, the J gene TRBJ2-3, with 14 bases that match TRBD2. This CDR3 has 21 amino acids. Germline CDR1 reads LNHNV; CDR2 reads YYDKDF (reference sequence). Unmatched junction bases numbered 14, after V lost 0 bases and J lost 3 bases. This CDR3 is CATSREMSRGGLAGVTDTQYF. CDR3 in DNA: TGTGCCACCAGCAGAGAGATGAGTAGGGGGGGACTAGCGGGAGTAACAGATACGCAGTATTTT.

The CDR3 nucleotides read TGTGCCAGCAGCTTAGCCCCTAGCGGGGGGCACACAGATACGCAGTATTTT. Protein product: CASSLAPSGGHTDTQYF. This sequence joins TRBV11-2 and TRBJ2-3; 11 nucleotides line up with TRBD2. CDR3 length: 17 amino acids. With V trimmed by 1 base and J by 2 bases, 5 bases remained unmatched. Germline loops: CDR1 SGHAT, CDR2 FQNNGV.

The rearrangement uses TRBV27 and TRBJ1-1, with 7 bases lining up with TRBD1. J gave up 1 base and V 7 bases, and 12 bases lay outside the gene matches. The CDR3 extends over 16 amino acids. Germline CDR1 MNHEY, CDR2 SMNVEV (reference sequence). The chain's CDR3 is CASKPRGRVSNTEAFF. CDR3 sequence (DNA): TGTGCCAGCAAACCAAGGGGGCGCGTGTCGAACACTGAAGCTTTCTTT.

This clone was observed a single time. V is TRBV27 and J is TRBJ2-3; possible D gene TRBD2, 6 bases. Trimming took off 4 bases at V and 4 bases at J, with 18 bases between the two ends. Germline CDR1 reads MNHEY; CDR2 reads SMNVEV (reference sequence). The CDR3 is made up of 16 amino acids. The CDR3: CASSSGTDALPDTQYF. The CDR3 DNA reads TGTGCCAGCAGTTCAGGGACTGACGCATTGCCAGATACGCAGTATTTT.

The chain employs TRBV7-7 and TRBJ2-7; D uncertain. V was clipped by 5 bases and J by 0 bases, with 14 bases between them. In germline, CDR1 is SSHAT, CDR2 FNYEAQ (reference sequence). The CDR3 covers 15 residues. The CDR3 sequence is CASSPIRVGSYEQYF. CDR3 nucleotide sequence: TGTGCCAGCAGCCCCATACGGGTCGGCTCCTACGAGCAGTACTTC.

This chain uses TRBV4-3 with TRBJ2-5; TRBD2 matches 7 bases. The DNA matches TRBJ2-7 better at its end, which makes the J call doubtful. The CDR3 is 15 residues long. CDR1 is LGHNA and CDR2 is YSLEER in the germline V gene. CDR3 sequence (DNA): TGCGCCAGCAGCCAAGACGTCGGGGACTACTACGAGCAGTACTTC. Amino acids: CASSQDVGDYYEQYF.

V gene TRBV6-5 combines with J gene TRBJ2-3; D not certain. The CDR3 runs to 13 residues. Trimming took off 6 bases at V and 0 bases at J, with 7 bases between the two ends. The V gene's germline CDR1 is MNHEY and CDR2 SVGAGI. The CDR3, as DNA: TGTGCCAGCAGGAGTTGGAGCACAGATACGCAGTATTTT. Encoded protein: CASRSWSTDTQYF.

CDR3 in DNA: TGTGCCAGCAGTCGGGGGACAGGTCGCACAGATACGCAGTATTTT. Protein sequence: CASSRGTGRTDTQYF. The chain employs TRBV6-6 and TRBJ2-3; 8 nucleotides align to TRBD1. Germline V gives CDR1 MNHNY, CDR2 SVGAGI (reference sequence). The V gene end was trimmed by 5 bases and the J gene end by 1 base; junction bases not matched to a gene: 5. The CDR3 contains 15 residues.

The chain recombines TRBV10-3 with TRBJ2-5; 12 nucleotides match TRBD2. Per the germline V gene, CDR1 is ENHRY and CDR2 is SYGVKD. The CDR3 extends over 15 amino acids. V lost 4 bases and J lost 5; bases outside the gene matches: 5. DNA for the CDR3: TGTGCCATCAGTGCGTCTAGCGGGGGGGTCGAGACCCAGTACTTC. This sequence encodes CAISASSGGVETQYF.

The genes are TRBV7-9 and TRBJ2-7; tentatively, D is TRBD1 (6 bases). The V end lost 4 bases, the J end lost 3 bases, and 28 bases lay between the germline ends. The V gene's germline CDR1 is SEHNR and CDR2 FQNEAQ (reference sequence). The CDR3 consists of 19 residues. CDR3 sequence (DNA): TGTGCCAGCAGCTCAGCTTTAACTGCCCTGGACAGCAACTTCTACGAGCAGTACTTC. Its protein product is CASSSALTALDSNFYEQYF. The full variable domain, rest sourced from reference TRBV7-9 and TRBJ2-7, is DTGVSQNPRHKITKRGQNVTFRCDPISEHNRLYWYRQTLGQGPEFLTYFQNEAQLEKSRLLSDRFSAERPKGSFSTLEIQRTEQGDSAMYLCASSSALTALDSNFYEQYFGPGTRLTVT.

The chain has TRBV10-3 and TRBJ2-1; 14 positions match TRBD2. J gave up 0 bases and V 7 bases, and 14 bases lay outside the gene matches. This CDR3 is built from 20 residues. Per germline, CDR1 ENHRY and CDR2 SYGVKD. In DNA, the CDR3 is TGTGCCATCACCCTAGCCGGGACTAGCGGGAGTGGAAGCTCCTACAATGAGCAGTTCTTC. It specifies CAITLAGTSGSGSSYNEQFF.